One and the same sample provided the 32 T cell receptor beta chains below, sequenced in a study of cytomegalovirus exposure and HLA in healthy donors. PCR primers comprised 60 Vbeta and 13 Jbeta primers. Only in-frame clones appear in the TCRdb table, and some are missing; sequencing was by immunoSEQ multiplex PCR. This table has approximately 110,000 clones, around three quarters appearing once. The sequenced material came from PBMCs. The receptors shown here come from a female donor in good health and CMV-seropositive.

The rearrangement links TRBV18 to TRBJ1-4; 7 bases agree with TRBD1. There are 13 residues in the CDR3. CDR1 is KGHSH and CDR2 is LQKENI in the germline V gene. V dropped 7 bases and J dropped 8; count of bases not matched to a gene: 7. Here the CDR3 reads CASLRGQEEKLFF. For the CDR3, the DNA is TGTGCCAGCTTACGTGGACAGGAGGAAAAACTGTTTTTT. The entire variable domain, with the rest obtained from reference TRBV18 and TRBJ1-4, is as follows: NAGVMQNPRHLVRRRGQEARLRCSPMKGHSHVYWYRQLPEEGLKFMVYLQKENIIDESGMPKERFSAEFPKEGPSILRIQQVVRGDSAAYFCASLRGQEEKLFFGSGTQLSVL.

The chain recombines TRBV6-6 with TRBJ1-6, with D maybe TRBD1 (5 bases). V was cut by 2 bases and J by 6 bases, with 11 bases left in between. Germline lookup yields CDR1 MNHNY and CDR2 SVGAGI (reference sequence). This CDR3 is built from 15 residues. In nucleotides, the CDR3 is TGTGCCAGCAGTTACAGCGACAGATCTAATTCACCCCTCCACTTT. Translation: CASSYSDRSNSPLHF.

This chain uses TRBV18 with TRBJ1-1; 9 positions match TRBD1. This CDR3 spans 15 amino acids. Per the germline V gene, CDR1 is KGHSH and CDR2 is LQKENI. V shed 3 bases, J shed 4 bases, and the junction held 6 bases outside the gene matches. The CDR3 nucleotides read TGTGCCAGCTCACCTTCGGGACAGGGTGGCACTGAAGCTTTCTTT. Its protein is CASSPSGQGGTEAFF.

This clone has just a few counts. The chain recombines TRBV9 with TRBJ2-4; possible D gene TRBD1, 5 bases. Germline V gene lookup returns CDR1 SGDLS and CDR2 YYNGEE. V lost 4 bases and J lost 4, with 15 bases in between. This CDR3 has 15 amino acids. The CDR3 DNA reads as TGTGCCAGCAGCCCTAGGGGCAGCGCGAAAAACATTCAGTACTTC. Its translation: CASSPRGSAKNIQYF.

This chain uses TRBV11-2 with TRBJ2-7; TRBD1 aligns across 8 bases. The trim removed 5 bases at V and 7 bases at J, leaving 7 bases unmatched. Germline CDR1 and CDR2: SGHAT and FQNNGV. This CDR3 comprises 13 residues. CDR3 sequence (DNA): TGTGCCAGCAGCCTGCGGACAGGGCGGGAGCAGTACTTC. It specifies CASSLRTGREQYF.

The V and J genes are TRBV5-1 and TRBJ1-6; D remains ambiguous. The CDR3 extends over 13 amino acids. V was clipped by 4 bases and J by 6 bases, with 8 bases between them. Looked up from germline, CDR1 is SGHRS and CDR2 is YFSETQ. CDR3 sequence: CASSRDLNSPLHF. CDR3 nucleotide sequence: TGCGCCAGCAGCCGGGATCTTAATTCACCCCTCCACTTT. The full variable domain, completed using reference TRBV5-1 and TRBJ1-6, is KAGVTQTPRYLIKTRGQQVTLSCSPISGHRSVSWYQQTPGQGLQFLFEYFSETQRNKGNFPGRFSGRQFSNSRSEMNVSTLELGDSALYLCASSRDLNSPLHFGNGTRLTVT.

The rearrangement uses TRBV5-4 and TRBJ2-1; weak D call: TRBD2 (7 bases). Germline V CDR1 and CDR2: SGHNT, YYREEE (reference sequence). This CDR3 comprises 15 residues. Trimming removed 0 bases from V and 7 bases from J, with 14 bases in between. DNA of the CDR3: TGTGCCAGCAGCTTGGCAGGGAGGGACATGAATGAGCAGTTCTTC. Its protein product is CASSLAGRDMNEQFF.

This clone appeared a few times. The V gene is TRBV25-1, the J gene TRBJ2-3; D remains unclear. This CDR3 region has 15 residues. Looked up from germline, CDR1 is MGHDK and CDR2 is SYGVNS. Trimming took off 2 bases at V and 4 bases at J, with 13 bases between the two ends. CDR3 residues: CASSELERRADTQYF. In DNA form, the CDR3 reads TGTGCCAGCAGTGAACTTGAGAGGCGCGCAGATACGCAGTATTTT.

The chain links TRBV9 to TRBJ2-3; 8 bases are shared with TRBD2. The CDR3 runs 16 residues. Germline CDR1 SGDLS, CDR2 YYNGEE. J was trimmed by 1 base and V by 0 bases; bases with no gene match: 4. CDR3 sequence reads: CASSVGVSGGTDTQYF. The CDR3 region has the DNA TGTGCCAGCAGCGTAGGAGTTAGCGGGGGCACAGATACGCAGTATTTT.

The chain combines TRBV4-2 with TRBJ2-2; 8 bases map to TRBD1. This CDR3 is 15 amino acids long. J was trimmed by 3 bases and V by 2 bases; bases with no gene match: 2. Germline CDR1 is LGHNA and CDR2 is YNFKEQ. The CDR3 nucleotides read TGTGCCAGCAGCCAAAAGACAGGGGACACCGGGGAGCTGTTTTTT. Protein: CASSQKTGDTGELFF.

This clone was found a few times. This rearrangement joins TRBV11-2 to TRBJ2-7, with a weak D call TRBD1 (6 bases). Germline V gene sequence: CDR1 SGHAT, CDR2 FQNNGV. The CDR3 spans 15 residues. V was trimmed by 1 base and J by 2 bases, leaving 12 bases between them. For the CDR3, the DNA is TGTGCCAGCAGCTTAGCAGGGGCCCTAACCTACGAGCAGTACTTC. This encodes CASSLAGALTYEQYF.

The CDR3: CASSLLAGTSTGELFF. The DNA for the CDR3 is TGTGCCAGCAGTTTATTGGCAGGGACAAGCACCGGGGAGCTGTTTTTT. The rearrangement joins TRBV27 to TRBJ2-2; TRBD1 is a possible D gene (6 bases). Per germline, CDR1 MNHEY and CDR2 SMNVEV (reference sequence). The CDR3 runs to 16 residues. Trimming took 1 base from V and 4 from J, leaving 13 bases between them.

V gene TRBV5-1 combines with J gene TRBJ1-5; TRBD1 is a possible D gene (6 bases). Trimming cost V 2 bases and J 0 bases, with 9 bases left between them. Germline loops: CDR1 SGHRS, CDR2 YFSETQ. The CDR3 runs to 15 residues. The CDR3 here is CASSLGTNSNQPQHF. For the CDR3, the DNA is TGCGCCAGCAGCTTAGGGACAAATAGCAATCAGCCCCAGCATTTT. Together with reference TRBV5-1 and TRBJ1-5, the CDR3 gives the full variable domain: KAGVTQTPRYLIKTRGQQVTLSCSPISGHRSVSWYQQTPGQGLQFLFEYFSETQRNKGNFPGRFSGRQFSNSRSEMNVSTLELGDSALYLCASSLGTNSNQPQHFGDGTRLSIL.

In DNA form, the CDR3 reads TGTGCCAGCAGTTTCGGGACAGGGGGTTCTGGGGCCAACGTCCTGACTTTC. Protein: CASSFGTGGSGANVLTF. V is TRBV28 and J is TRBJ2-6; TRBD1 matches at 11 bases. Per germline, CDR1 MDHEN and CDR2 SYDVKM. Losses at the gene ends were 3 bases for V and 1 base for J; bases not matched to a gene: 2. The length of the CDR3 is 17 residues.

The chain links TRBV15 to TRBJ1-2, with D uncertain. Germline-derived CDR1 and CDR2 are LNHNV and YYDKDF (reference sequence). The CDR3 is made up of 15 amino acids. Deletions cut 0 bases from V and 6 bases from J, with 14 bases between. The CDR3 region has the DNA TGTGCCACCAGCAGAGATCGGGGATCTCAGGATGGCTACACCTTC. This encodes CATSRDRGSQDGYTF.

A single count supports this clone. J is TRBJ2-6 and V is TRBV2; the D gene is possibly TRBD2 (6 bases). Germline V gives CDR1 SNHLY, CDR2 FYNNEI. The germline V and J ends were trimmed by 4 bases and 0 bases, with 22 bases remaining between them. The CDR3 runs to 20 residues. The DNA of the CDR3 is TGTGCCAGCAGTGTACGACGGTCCGGAGGGAGCTACTCTGGGGCCAACGTCCTGACTTTC. Amino acids: CASSVRRSGGSYSGANVLTF.

This clone was counted only a few times. This chain uses TRBV30 with TRBJ1-2, with D unresolved. V was cut by 2 bases and J by 4 bases, with 11 bases left in between. Germline V gene data show CDR1 as GTSNPN and CDR2 as SVGIG (reference sequence). This CDR3 has 13 residues. The CDR3 sequence: CAWSLQSFYGYTF. DNA of the CDR3: TGTGCCTGGAGTCTACAGAGTTTCTATGGCTACACCTTC.

This sequence joins TRBV5-1 and TRBJ2-2; 9 bases match TRBD1. CDR1 and CDR2 from the germline V gene are SGHRS and YFSETQ. J was trimmed by 6 bases and V by 5 bases; bases with no gene match: 5. This CDR3 has 14 amino acids. The CDR3 DNA sequence: TGCGCCAGCAGAAGGGGACAGGGCCCCGGGGAGCTGTTTTTT. Translated, it gives CASRRGQGPGELFF.

Remarks on this clone: Relative to the germline gene, one junction end is altered; a read error may explain this. The rearrangement links TRBV7-9 to TRBJ2-2; 7 bases map to TRBD1. The CDR3 consists of 16 residues. Germline CDR1 SEHNR, CDR2 FQNEAQ (reference sequence). This CDR3 is CSSSFHRGWNTGELFF. The DNA for the CDR3 is TGTTCCAGCAGCTTCCACAGGGGATGGAACACCGGGGAGCTGTTTTTT.

The chain carries TRBV12-5 and TRBJ2-3; maybe TRBD1 (6 bases). The CDR3 has 15 amino acids. The V end was cut by 6 bases, the J end by 1 base, with 14 bases between. CDR1 is LGHNT, CDR2 FRNRAP, per germline. CDR3 in amino acids: CASGIQGGGTDTQYF. In DNA form, the CDR3 reads TGTGCTAGTGGCATACAGGGCGGTGGCACAGATACGCAGTATTTT.

The sample holds a few counts of this clone. The chain is built from TRBV2 and TRBJ1-2; 8 bases match TRBD1. V trimming: 6 bases; J trimming: 4 bases; junction bases outside the gene matches: 10. The germline V gene encodes CDR1 SNHLY and CDR2 FYNNEI. This CDR3 has 15 residues. The CDR3, as DNA: TGTGCCAGCAGACCAAACAGGGGGTCCATCTATGGCTACACCTTC. Its protein is CASRPNRGSIYGYTF.

The rearrangement links TRBV19 to TRBJ2-2; 14 bases align to TRBD2. Germline V gene lookup returns CDR1 LNHDA and CDR2 SQIVND (reference sequence). Trimming removed 9 bases from V and 5 bases from J; junction bases left unmatched: 8. The CDR3 is made up of 16 amino acids. The CDR3 reads CASATSGRATTGELFF. CDR3 bases: TGTGCCAGCGCGACTAGCGGGAGGGCCACGACCGGGGAGCTGTTTTTT.

This clone was observed once. An end of the junction does not agree with germline; a read error may underlie this. DNA for the CDR3: TGTGCCAGCAGAGAGATAGGGGCCGGCGAGCTGTTTTTT. Translated, it gives CASREIGAGELFF. The chain carries TRBV11-1 and TRBJ2-2, with D perhaps TRBD1 (5 bases). CDR3 size: 13 residues. The germline CDR1 and CDR2 sequences are SGHAT and FQDESV (reference sequence).

This sequence joins TRBV4-3 and TRBJ1-2; D is unclear. The CDR3 is 13 residues long. V lost 0 bases and J lost 2, with 4 bases in between. From germline, CDR1 is LGHNA and CDR2 YSLEER. DNA for the CDR3: TGCGCCAGCAGCCAAGATCAGAACTATGGCTACACCTTC. As protein: CASSQDQNYGYTF.

V and J are TRBV5-1 and TRBJ1-1; 9 bases align to TRBD1. Germline lookup yields CDR1 SGHRS and CDR2 YFSETQ. The CDR3 contains 15 residues. J lost 0 bases, V lost 3 bases, and 3 bases had no gene match. The CDR3 loop is CASSSQGAMNTEAFF. CDR3 nucleotides: TGCGCCAGCAGCTCACAGGGGGCGATGAACACTGAAGCTTTCTTT.

V is TRBV11-2 and J is TRBJ1-5, with D uncertain. V lost 1 base to trimming and J lost 2 bases, with 6 bases between them. Germline-derived CDR1 and CDR2 are SGHAT and FQNNGV. The CDR3 has 14 residues. The CDR3 sequence: CASSLGAGNQPQHF. DNA for the CDR3: TGTGCCAGCAGCTTAGGTGCGGGCAATCAGCCCCAGCATTTT.

About this clone: Within the sample, other DNA sequences also encode this same CDR3. The chain joins TRBV6-5 to TRBJ2-3, with a tentative D call TRBD2 (5 bases). Germline lookup yields CDR1 MNHEY and CDR2 SVGAGI. The germline V and J ends were trimmed by 8 bases and 6 bases, with 9 bases remaining between them. CDR3 length equals 11 residues. CDR3 DNA sequence: TGTGCCAGCCGGAGAGGGGATACGCAGTATTTT. Residues: CASRRGDTQYF.

Note on this clone: The junction and the germline gene differ at one end; a read error may be behind it. This sequence joins TRBV6-1 and TRBJ1-5, with 10 bases lining up with TRBD1. The germline gives CDR1 MNHNS, CDR2 SASEGT. The CDR3 runs 13 residues. The CDR3 region is CTSRGTGDQPQHF. The CDR3, as DNA: TGTACCAGCAGGGGGACAGGGGATCAGCCCCAGCATTTT.

To note about this clone: This likely stems from a read error, as it lies one base from a far larger clone. The chain recombines TRBV7-2 with TRBJ2-5, with D perhaps matching TRBD1 (5 bases). The J call may be in error: the DNA end matches TRBJ2-7 better. The CDR3 totals 13 residues. Germline V CDR1 and CDR2: SGHTA, FQGNSA. CDR3 DNA sequence: TGTGCCAGCAGCTTAGGACAGCCCTACGAGCAGTACTTC. Its protein is CASSLGQPYEQYF.

The chain joins TRBV19 to TRBJ2-3; D possibly corresponds to TRBD2 (5 bases). With 6 bases removed from V and 4 bases from J, the gap between germline ends came to 11 bases. The CDR3 loop spans 13 amino acids. Germline CDR1 reads LNHDA; CDR2 reads SQIVND (reference sequence). The CDR3 DNA is TGTGCCAGTAGGGACCTAGCAGCAGATACGCAGTATTTT. This codes for CASRDLAADTQYF.

This clone was seen only a few times. The V gene is TRBV5-1, the J gene TRBJ1-1; 7 positions match TRBD1. V shed 5 bases and J 1 base; nucleotides not matched to a gene: 5. The CDR3 covers 14 residues. Germline V CDR1 and CDR2: SGHRS, YFSETQ. CDR3 residues: CASRGGRENTEAFF. For the CDR3, the DNA is TGCGCCAGCAGAGGGGGCCGGGAGAACACTGAAGCTTTCTTT.

This clone was picked up one time. The chain couples TRBV7-3 to TRBJ2-2; 7 nucleotides match TRBD1. Per the germline V gene, CDR1 is SGHTA and CDR2 is FQGTGA. Trimming took 2 bases from V and 1 from J; bases not matched to a gene: 4. CDR3 length: 16 amino acids. The CDR3 coding sequence is TGTGCCAGCAGCTTATATGCAGGGGGGAACACCGGGGAGCTGTTTTTT. Its protein product is CASSLYAGGNTGELFF.